This record looks at one T cell receptor (beta chain) sequence and its context. Its antigen is currently unknown. Just one base apart from a much larger clone, this may be a read error. The germline gives CDR1 KGHSH, CDR2 LQKENI. The CDR3 spans 15 residues. V lost 6 bases to trimming and J lost 11 bases; unmatched junction nucleotides: 13. Arm-PCR of CDR3 regions with iRepertoire HTBI primers generated TCR beta libraries. Via MiXCR, TCRdb re-called the multiplex PCR reads, giving one row per CDR3 protein. The sample lists around 420,000 distinct CDR3 sequences; roughly a sixth were seen once. This entry belongs to a study of regulatory T cells in long-lasting Graves disease. The time point here: newly diagnosed GD, antithyroid drugs for less than 3 months. PBMCs were the source of the RNA used for TCR sequencing. General study points: Under persistent disease, TRBV28, TRBJ1-2 and TRBJ2-5 were used preferentially.

The clonotype was recovered from a female donor with Graves disease. This specimen was peripheral blood mononuclear cells (PBMCs), taken at new diagnosis, from a patient treated with antithyroid drugs. This chain uses TRBV18 with TRBJ2-1, with 10 bases that match TRBD2. As DNA, the CDR3 is TGTGCCAGCTCCCAGTGGGGTAGCGGGAGGTACCAGCAGTTCTTC. Amino acid sequence: CASSQWGSGRYQQFF.